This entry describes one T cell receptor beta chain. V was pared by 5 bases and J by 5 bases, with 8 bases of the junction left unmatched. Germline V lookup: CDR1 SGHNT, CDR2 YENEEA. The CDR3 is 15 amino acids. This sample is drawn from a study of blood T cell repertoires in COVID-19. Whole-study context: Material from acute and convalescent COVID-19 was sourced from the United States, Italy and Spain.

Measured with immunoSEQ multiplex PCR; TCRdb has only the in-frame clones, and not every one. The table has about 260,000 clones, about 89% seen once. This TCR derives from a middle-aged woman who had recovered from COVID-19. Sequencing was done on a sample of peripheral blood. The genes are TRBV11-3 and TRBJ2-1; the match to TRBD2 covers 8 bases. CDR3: CASSQQPGGHNEQFF. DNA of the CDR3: TGTGCCAGCAGCCAACAGCCGGGGGGGCACAATGAGCAGTTCTTC.